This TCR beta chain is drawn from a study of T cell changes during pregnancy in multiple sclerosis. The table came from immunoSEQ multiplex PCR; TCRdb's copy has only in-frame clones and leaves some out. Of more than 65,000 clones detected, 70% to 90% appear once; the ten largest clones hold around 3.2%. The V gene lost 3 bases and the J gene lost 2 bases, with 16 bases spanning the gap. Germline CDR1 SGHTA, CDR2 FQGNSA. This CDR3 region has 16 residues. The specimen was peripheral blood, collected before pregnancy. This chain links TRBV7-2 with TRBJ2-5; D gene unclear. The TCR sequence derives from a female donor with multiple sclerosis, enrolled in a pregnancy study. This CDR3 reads CASSFQRERNQETQYF. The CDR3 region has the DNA TGTGCCAGCAGCTTCCAGCGCGAGCGCAATCAAGAGACCCAGTACTTC.